The subject of this entry is one TCR beta chain. Its antigen is not known. The sample belongs to a study of shared clonotypes between healthy human individuals. Deletions cut 3 bases from V and 6 bases from J, with 12 bases between. The CDR3 has 13 residues. From germline, CDR1 is SQVTM and CDR2 ANQGSEA. General observations from the study: Naive CD4 clonotypes were shared across a few donors at about 5.3%. Against clonotypes common to all four donors, non-shared ones had lower generation probabilities.

Sequencing was performed with immunoSEQ multiplex PCR; in TCRdb, only in-frame clones are kept and a portion is missing. The sample lists about 2.5 million clones, under 95% occurring once. Sequenced input: naive CD4+ T cells from PBMCs. Subset indicated: CD45RA+ positively selected. The rearrangement uses TRBV29-1 and TRBJ2-1; TRBD1 is a possible D gene (5 bases). This receptor was taken from a man aged 18-30 years in good health. Some clones in this sample may be carry-over from other donors' samples. For the CDR3, the DNA is TGCAGCGTTGACAGGGTCCTCGTCAATGAGCAGTTCTTC. This sequence encodes CSVDRVLVNEQFF.